This T cell receptor (beta chain) is drawn from a study of regulatory T cells in long-lasting Graves disease. CDR1 is SGHAT and CDR2 is FQNNGV in the germline V gene. The length of the CDR3 is 13 residues. The germline V and J ends were trimmed by 0 bases and 9 bases, with 9 bases remaining between them. This clonotype was detected ten times or more. Its antigen remains unidentified. Study-level findings and limits: The researchers studied only peripheral blood, not thyroid tissue. New patients shared some 980 public clonotypes, and persistent patients shared more, with over 2,500.

CDR3 regions were amplified by Arm-PCR using iRepertoire HTBI primers to build TCR beta libraries. TCRdb re-called the multiplex PCR reads with MiXCR, one entry per CDR3 protein. The sample holds over 350,000 distinct CDR3 sequences; approximately 14% are singletons and the top ten take roughly a sixth. Regarding time point: newly diagnosed GD, antithyroid drugs for less than 3 months. RNA isolated from PBMCs was used to make the TCR library. Separately, the same data were catalogued under a study of T cells in Graves' hyperthyroidism and ophthalmopathy. That investigation notes: Classification by a 13 V-J model distinguished ophthalmopathy from stable hyperthyroidism. Model-based prediction identified ophthalmopathy a median 6.5 months prior to its onset.

This sequence was found in a woman aged 45-65 years with Graves disease. The sample in question was peripheral blood mononuclear cells (PBMCs), obtained at new diagnosis, from a patient treated with antithyroid drugs. This rearrangement joins TRBV11-2 to TRBJ1-5; D remains unclear. As DNA, the CDR3 is TGTGCCAGCAGCTTAGACCTCTCCGTGCCCCAGCATTTT. Translation: CASSLDLSVPQHF. Based on the CDR3 plus reference TRBV11-2 and TRBJ1-5, the full variable domain is EAGVAQSPRYKIIEKRQSVAFWCNPISGHATLYWYQQILGQGPKLLIQFQNNGVVDDSQLPKDRFSAERLKGVDSTLKIQPAKLEDSAVYLCASSLDLSVPQHFGDGTRLSIL.